This entry lists 3 T cell receptor beta chains sequenced from one sample in a study of breast tumors, draining lymph nodes, adjacent tissues. TCRdb fed the multiplex PCR reads into MiXCR, producing one record per CDR3 protein. The sample holds tens of thousands of distinct CDR3 sequences, roughly 40% seen once. Sequencing used breast tumor tissue. The receptors originated from a female donor with breast cancer. Some clones in this sample may be carry-over from other donors' samples.

CDR3 bases: TGCAGTGCCCAATCGGCGGACGTCCTGACTTTC. Protein: CSAQSADVLTF. The chain carries TRBV20-1 and TRBJ2-6, with D unresolved. CDR1 and CDR2 from the germline V gene are DFQATT and SNEGSKA (reference sequence). CDR3 size: 11 residues. V was pared by 6 bases and J by 11 bases, with 11 bases between.

The sample holds many counts of this clonotype. The CDR3: CSARDRANYGYTF. CDR3 bases: TGCAGTGCCCGGGACAGGGCTAACTATGGCTACACCTTC. The genes are TRBV20-1 and TRBJ1-2; 9 bases agree with TRBD1. Germline lookup yields CDR1 DFQATT and CDR2 SNEGSKA (reference sequence). The CDR3 is 13 amino acids. V shed 6 bases and J 0 bases; nucleotides not matched to a gene: 2.

Worth noting for this clonotype: This clone may be a read error of a much larger clone one base away. V and J are TRBV18 and TRBJ2-1, with 7 bases that match TRBD1. Germline assignment: CDR1 KGHSH and CDR2 LQKENI. This CDR3 has 15 residues. DNA of the CDR3: TGTGCCAGCTCAGAAACAGGGGTGGCCTACAATGAGCAGCTCTTC. It translates to CASSETGVAYNEQLF.